What follows are 17 T cell receptor beta chains derived from one specimen sequenced in a study of cytomegalovirus exposure and HLA in healthy donors. PCR involved 60 Vbeta and 13 Jbeta primers. Only in-frame clones appear in the TCRdb table, and some are missing; sequencing was by immunoSEQ multiplex PCR. The sample carries tens of thousands of clones, 84% recorded once. The sequencing input was PBMCs. The receptors derive from a woman aged 18-35 years in good health and CMV-seropositive.

This clone was seen ten or more times. The chain recombines TRBV2 with TRBJ2-1; 10 bases fit TRBD2. Germline CDR1 reads SNHLY; CDR2 reads FYNNEI. The CDR3 consists of 16 residues. Trimming took 0 bases from V and 7 from J; bases not matched to a gene: 6. Written as DNA, the CDR3 is TGTGCCAGCAGTGAAGCGCCGGCTAGCGGGAGAAATGAGCAGTTCTTC. Its protein product is CASSEAPASGRNEQFF.

The genes are TRBV5-1 and TRBJ2-2; 8 nucleotides align to TRBD1. V gave up 3 bases and J gave up 4 bases; unmatched junction bases: 8. Germline loops: CDR1 SGHRS, CDR2 YFSETQ. This CDR3 is 16 amino acids long. The CDR3 region is CASSSYPRGRTGELFF. CDR3 nucleotide sequence: TGCGCCAGCAGCTCATACCCCAGGGGGCGCACCGGGGAGCTGTTTTTT.

The chain combines TRBV30 with TRBJ2-5; 9 nucleotides align to TRBD2. V lost 4 bases and J lost 5; bases outside the gene matches: 8. CDR1 is GTSNPN, CDR2 SVGIG, per germline (reference sequence). CDR3 length: 14 amino acids. CDR3 in amino acids: CAWTLGLARETQYF. For the CDR3, the DNA is TGTGCCTGGACGCTAGGACTAGCGCGTGAGACCCAGTACTTC.

The chain's CDR3 is CASSHDTRAFYGYTF. The CDR3 nucleotides are TGTGCCAGCAGCCATGACACGCGTGCTTTTTATGGCTACACCTTC. The chain links TRBV14 to TRBJ1-2; D is ambiguous. Germline V gene sequence: CDR1 SGHDN, CDR2 FVKESK. V was cut by 3 bases and J by 5 bases, with 16 bases left in between. This CDR3 contains 15 residues.

The rearrangement uses TRBV7-6 and TRBJ2-5; TRBD1 aligns across 8 bases. Germline CDR1 SGHVS, CDR2 FNYEAQ. V was clipped by 2 bases and J by 9 bases; unmatched bases: 8. The CDR3 covers 14 residues. Here the CDR3 reads CASSLQGLQGAQYF. The CDR3 coding sequence is TGTGCCAGCAGCTTACAGGGCCTACAGGGGGCCCAGTACTTC.

This rearrangement joins TRBV4-2 to TRBJ2-1, with a weak D call TRBD2 (6 bases). V gave up 0 bases and J gave up 5 bases, with 17 bases separating them. Germline values: CDR1 LGHNA, CDR2 YNFKEQ. The CDR3 spans 17 residues. CDR3 in amino acids: CASSQERGTPMDNEQFF. Here the CDR3 DNA reads TGTGCCAGCAGCCAAGAACGGGGGACTCCTATGGACAATGAGCAGTTCTTC.

In its sample, this clone was seen a few times. V gene TRBV6-5 combines with J gene TRBJ2-1; possible D gene TRBD1, 5 bases. V shed 5 bases and J shed 9 bases, with 14 bases lying between them. There are 13 residues in the CDR3. Germline V lookup: CDR1 MNHEY, CDR2 SVGAGI. Written as DNA, the CDR3 is TGTGCCAGCAGTAACCCAGGCAGGGTTGAGCAGTTCTTC. This encodes CASSNPGRVEQFF.

The chain recombines TRBV15 with TRBJ1-3; D is unresolved. This CDR3 has 14 amino acids. Trimming pared 0 bases from V and 3 bases from J, leaving 6 bases between. Germline CDR1 LNHNV, CDR2 YYDKDF (reference sequence). DNA for the CDR3: TGTGCCACCAGCAGAGATAGTGGTGGAAACACCATATATTTT. It is translated as CATSRDSGGNTIYF.

This chain connects TRBV29-1 to TRBJ1-1; 7 bases align to TRBD1. J was trimmed by 5 bases and V by 3 bases; bases with no gene match: 6. The CDR3 runs to 13 residues. In germline, CDR1 is SQVTM, CDR2 ANQGSEA. The CDR3 DNA follows: TGCAGCGTTGAGGAGGGGGCAAGGACTGAAGCTTTCTTT. This encodes CSVEEGARTEAFF.

The genes are TRBV7-9 and TRBJ2-1; 13 nucleotides match TRBD2. Unmatched junction bases numbered 5, after V lost 4 bases and J lost 8 bases. This CDR3 comprises 15 residues. The germline CDR1 and CDR2 sequences are SEHNR and FQNEAQ (reference sequence). CDR3 nucleotide sequence: TGTGCCAGCAGCTCAACCGGACTAGCGGGAGATGAGCAGTTCTTC. It encodes CASSSTGLAGDEQFF. The full variable domain, with the rest looked up from reference TRBV7-9 and TRBJ2-1, is DTGVSQNPRHKITKRGQNVTFRCDPISEHNRLYWYRQTLGQGPEFLTYFQNEAQLEKSRLLSDRFSAERPKGSFSTLEIQRTEQGDSAMYLCASSSTGLAGDEQFFGPGTRLTVL.

The genes are TRBV5-6 and TRBJ2-1; 12 bases are a match to TRBD2. The germline V gene encodes CDR1 SGHDT and CDR2 YYEEEE. Trimming removed 0 bases from V and 10 bases from J; junction bases left unmatched: 2. This CDR3 is 14 amino acids long. CDR3 protein: CASSLGTSGDEQFF. The CDR3 coding sequence is TGTGCCAGCAGCTTGGGGACTAGCGGGGACGAGCAGTTCTTC.

The chain uses TRBV6-6 and TRBJ1-2, with TRBD1 matching over 7 bases. CDR3 length: 14 amino acids. CDR1 and CDR2 from the germline V gene are MNHNY and SVGAGI (reference sequence). Losses at the gene ends were 5 bases for V and 5 bases for J; bases not matched to a gene: 8. The CDR3 nucleotides read TGTGCCAGCAGTCTCGGGGACAGTCCGTATGGCTACACCTTC. Amino acids: CASSLGDSPYGYTF.

The chain uses TRBV6-5 and TRBJ2-5; the match to TRBD1 covers 7 bases. V shed 0 bases and J 3 bases; nucleotides not matched to a gene: 4. The CDR3 covers 15 residues. Germline values: CDR1 MNHEY, CDR2 SVGAGI. CDR3: CASSYSGGTEETQYF. The CDR3 bases are TGTGCCAGCAGTTACTCGGGTGGGACAGAAGAGACCCAGTACTTC.

V gene TRBV7-9 combines with J gene TRBJ1-1; D may be TRBD1 (5 bases). The ends were cut back, 5 bases at V and 0 bases at J, with 19 bases in the middle. CDR1 is SEHNR, CDR2 FQNEAQ, per germline (reference sequence). The CDR3 spans 17 residues. CDR3 DNA: TGTGCCAGCAGCCCAGGGACTCCCGTAAAGATGAACACTGAAGCTTTCTTT. Translating it yields CASSPGTPVKMNTEAFF. The entire variable domain, with the rest obtained from reference TRBV7-9 and TRBJ1-1, is as follows: DTGVSQNPRHKITKRGQNVTFRCDPISEHNRLYWYRQTLGQGPEFLTYFQNEAQLEKSRLLSDRFSAERPKGSFSTLEIQRTEQGDSAMYLCASSPGTPVKMNTEAFFGQGTRLTVV.

The chain uses TRBV28 and TRBJ2-6; 11 nucleotides agree with TRBD2. The CDR3 spans 18 residues. Looked up from germline, CDR1 is MDHEN and CDR2 is SYDVKM. The ends lost 4 bases at V and 0 bases at J; junction bases unmatched: 5. The CDR3 spells CASSSAGTSGSGANVLTF. As DNA, the CDR3 is TGTGCCAGCAGTTCGGCCGGGACTAGCGGCTCTGGGGCCAACGTCCTGACTTTC. The whole variable domain, remainder taken from reference TRBV28 and TRBJ2-6, is DVKVTQSSRYLVKRTGEKVFLECVQDMDHENMFWYRQDPGLGLRLIYFSYDVKMKEKGDIPEGYSVSREKKERFSLILESASTNQTSMYLCASSSAGTSGSGANVLTFGAGSRLTVL.

The V call is TRBV13, the J call TRBJ1-5; D gene unclear. The CDR3 is 15 amino acids. Germline V gives CDR1 PRHDT, CDR2 FYEKMQ (reference sequence). Trimming cost V 2 bases and J 3 bases, with 11 bases left between them. As DNA, the CDR3 is TGTGCCAGCAGCTTAAGAGGAGCTCCCAATCAGCCCCAGCATTTT. It codes for CASSLRGAPNQPQHF.

This clone has only a few counts. The chain uses TRBV13 and TRBJ1-6; TRBD1 matches at 8 bases. Germline lookup yields CDR1 PRHDT and CDR2 FYEKMQ (reference sequence). The CDR3 contains 14 residues. V gave up 4 bases and J gave up 6 bases; unmatched junction bases: 2. Here the CDR3 reads CASSSDRGNSPLHF. The CDR3 nucleotides are TGTGCCAGCAGCTCAGACAGGGGTAATTCACCCCTCCACTTT.